This T cell receptor (beta chain) was retrieved from a study of T-cell reconstitution after alpha-beta-depleted transplantation in children listed by TCRdb under 2016. About the study as a whole: T-cell immune reconstitution after TCRalphabeta/CD19-depleted allogeneic hematopoietic cell transplantation in children was quantitatively tracked in the study by means of TCR repertoire profiling.

The CDR3 runs 11 amino acids, cysteine and phenylalanine included. Only CDR3 DNA remains: 33 bases, in frame from the first base. V is cut by 6 bases and J by 5 bases, and the space between the germline ends is 7 bases. Via the germline V gene, CDR1 is SNHLY and CDR2 FYNNEI. This clonotype was picked up one time. Its specific antigen is unknown. Qualities for individual bases were not recorded, and no much larger clone is one base off. One read amounts to weak evidence. The library was obtained by PCR. Sequencing instrument: Illumina HiSeq 2500. To normalize quantification of the TCRbeta repertoire, the TCR libraries were built with molecular barcoding that relied on unique molecular identifiers. TCRdb cleaned the public reads at Q25 with fastp, built clones with MiXCR and kept in-frame beta chains. Here each entry gathers all rows of one CDR3 protein and keeps the most common genes and DNA. A total of under 350,000 distinct CDR3 sequences appear in this sample, nearly 10% of them only once. Over 9.5% of the sample is held by the ten biggest clonotypes.

The V and J genes are TRBV2 and TRBJ2-5; no D gene is confidently identified. The receptor comes from a human donor who donated a stem cell graft to a child with SCID. The sequenced sample was PBMCs from the stem cell graft donor, obtained from the stem cell graft. CDR3 protein: CASRQKETQYF. The sequenced DNA: TGTGCCAGCAGGCAAAAGGAGACCCAGTACTTC.